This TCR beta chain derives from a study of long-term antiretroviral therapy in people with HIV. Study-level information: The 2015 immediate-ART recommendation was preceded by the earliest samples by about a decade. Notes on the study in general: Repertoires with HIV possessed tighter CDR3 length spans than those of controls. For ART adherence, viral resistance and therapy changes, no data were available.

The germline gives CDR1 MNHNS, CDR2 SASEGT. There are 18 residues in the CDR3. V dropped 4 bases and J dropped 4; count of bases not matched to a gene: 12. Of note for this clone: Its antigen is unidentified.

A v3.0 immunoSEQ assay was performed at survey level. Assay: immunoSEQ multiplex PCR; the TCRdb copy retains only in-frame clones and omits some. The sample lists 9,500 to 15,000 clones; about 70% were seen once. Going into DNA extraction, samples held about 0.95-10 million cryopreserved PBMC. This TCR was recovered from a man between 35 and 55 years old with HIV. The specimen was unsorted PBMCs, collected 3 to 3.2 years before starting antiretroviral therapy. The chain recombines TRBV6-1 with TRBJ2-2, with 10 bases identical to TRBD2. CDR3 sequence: CASSVPDLAGETTGELFF. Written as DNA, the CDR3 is TGTGCCAGCAGTGTCCCCGATCTAGCGGGAGAGACCACCGGGGAGCTGTTTTTT.